Listed below are T cell receptor beta chains from one sample, sequenced in a study of blood T cell repertoires in COVID-19. Only in-frame clones appear in the TCRdb table, and some are missing; sequencing was by immunoSEQ multiplex PCR. The sample consists of about 500,000 clones, approximately 88% of them appearing once. Sequencing input: peripheral blood. The receptors originated from a woman aged 50 to 60 with COVID-19, enrolled during active disease. Each CDR3 is given with its conserved first and last residue. The D gene is left open where the match is weak. Rows may omit the clone size; those that give it use once, few, many or a size class.

clone size	V gene	CDR3 length	J gene	D gene	CDR3 protein	CDR3 DNA
-	TRBV28	16	TRBJ2-4	TRBD2	CASSSRGDLRKNIQYF	TGTGCCAGCAGCTCCCGGGGGGACCTTCGCAAAAACATTCAGTACTTC
-	TRBV19	14	TRBJ1-5	TRBD1	CASSITGGNQPQHF	TGTGCCAGTAGTATAACAGGGGGGAATCAGCCCCAGCATTTT
-	TRBV6-5	14	TRBJ2-7	TRBD2	CASLWIPGGYEQYF	TGTGCCAGCCTATGGATTCCGGGGGGCTACGAGCAGTACTTC
once	TRBV9	14	TRBJ2-7	-	CASSFPPSSGEQYF	TGTGCCAGCAGCTTCCCCCCCTCCTCGGGCGAGCAGTACTTC
-	TRBV7-8	13	TRBJ1-4	-	CASKGQPNEKLFF	TGTGCCAGCAAAGGACAGCCAAATGAAAAACTGTTTTTT
-	TRBV15	14	TRBJ2-7	TRBD1	CATSWGQGVYEQYF	TGTGCCACCAGCTGGGGACAGGGAGTCTACGAGCAGTACTTC
-	TRBV13	17	TRBJ2-7	TRBD2	CASSLVGTSGGTYEQYF	TGTGCCAGCAGCTTAGTGGGGACTAGCGGGGGCACCTACGAGCAGTACTTC
-	TRBV2	20	TRBJ1-4	TRBD1	CASSFLATGTGVENNEKLFF	TGTGCCAGCAGTTTCTTGGCAACCGGGACAGGGGTGGAGAATAATGAAAAACTGTTTTTT
once	TRBV28	14	TRBJ1-6	TRBD1	CASSFTGVGSPLHF	TGTGCCAGCAGTTTTACAGGGGTTGGTTCACCCCTCCACTTT
-	TRBV9	14	TRBJ1-3	-	CASSVVAGRNTIYF	TGTGCCAGCAGCGTAGTCGCAGGGAGAAACACCATATATTTT
-	TRBV5-1	14	TRBJ1-1	-	CASSTSGSGREAFF	TGCGCCAGCAGCACCTCGGGGTCCGGCAGAGAAGCTTTCTTT
-	TRBV3-1/TRBV3-2	16	TRBJ2-2	TRBD2	CASSHFGLAGTGELFF	TGTGCCAGCAGCCACTTCGGACTAGCGGGTACCGGGGAGCTGTTTTTT
-	TRBV6-2/TRBV6-3	17	TRBJ1-1	-	CASSYSAPLGMNTEAFF	TGTGCCAGCAGTTACTCAGCCCCGCTCGGGATGAACACTGAAGCTTTCTTT
-	TRBV2	14	TRBJ1-2	-	CASSEGLLTAGYTF	TGTGCCAGCAGTGAAGGACTCTTGACGGCTGGCTACACCTTC
-	TRBV20-1	11	TRBJ2-1	-	CSAEIYNEQFF	TGCAGTGCAGAGATCTACAATGAGCAGTTCTTC
-	TRBV5-6	14	TRBJ2-7	-	CASSLGPRAYEQYF	TGTGCCAGCAGCTTGGGGCCCCGAGCGTATGAGCAGTACTTC
-	TRBV6-5	15	TRBJ1-4	TRBD1	CASSYRGQGLEKLFF	TGTGCCAGCAGTTACCGGGGACAGGGCTTAGAAAAACTGTTTTTT
-	TRBV29-1	13	TRBJ2-1	TRBD1	CSGGQSSYNEQFF	TGCAGCGGGGGACAGAGCTCCTACAATGAGCAGTTCTTC
-	TRBV30	14	TRBJ2-3	TRBD2	CAWKRGGGADTQYF	TGTGCCTGGAAACGCGGGGGGGGTGCAGATACGCAGTATTTT
-	TRBV20-1	11	TRBJ1-2	-	CSALTGYGYTF	TGCAGTGCTTTGACAGGCTATGGCTACACCTTC
-	TRBV6-6	15	TRBJ2-5	TRBD1	CASSYGGQGEGTQYF	TGTGCCAGCAGTTATGGGGGACAGGGGGAAGGGACCCAGTACTTC
-	TRBV7-6	16	TRBJ2-7	TRBD2	CASSLEVSSGGYEQYF	TGTGCCAGCAGCTTAGAAGTTAGTAGCGGGGGGTACGAGCAGTACTTC
-	TRBV10-3	14	TRBJ2-7	TRBD1	CAISEKAGGGEQYF	TGTGCCATCAGTGAGAAGGCAGGGGGCGGCGAGCAGTACTTC
-	TRBV12-3/TRBV12-4	13	TRBJ1-5	TRBD1	CASRGQGGQPQHF	TGTGCCAGCAGGGGACAGGGGGGACAGCCCCAGCATTTT
-	TRBV11-2	14	TRBJ1-2	TRBD1	CASSLDGTANGYTF	TGTGCCAGCAGCTTAGATGGGACAGCCAATGGCTACACCTTC
-	TRBV27	13	TRBJ1-2	-	CASSLRGSYGYTF	TGTGCCAGCAGTTTAAGGGGAAGTTATGGCTACACCTTC
-	TRBV18	14	TRBJ1-4	TRBD1	CASSHDRGNEKLFF	TGTGCCAGCTCACACGACAGGGGAAATGAAAAACTGTTTTTT
-	TRBV6-4	15	TRBJ2-3	TRBD2	CASSVGLAGIGTQYF	TGTGCCAGCAGTGTAGGACTAGCGGGGATCGGTACGCAGTATTTT
-	TRBV20-1	15	TRBJ2-7	-	CSASRDRGIYYEQYF	TGCAGTGCTAGTCGGGATAGGGGGATCTACTACGAGCAGTACTTC
-	TRBV5-1	14	TRBJ1-4	-	CASSPTSGGEKLFF	TGCGCCAGCAGCCCTACGTCGGGGGGCGAAAAACTGTTTTTT
-	TRBV6-5	13	TRBJ1-1	-	CASRGGRGTEAFF	TGTGCCAGCAGGGGTGGTAGGGGCACTGAAGCTTTCTTT